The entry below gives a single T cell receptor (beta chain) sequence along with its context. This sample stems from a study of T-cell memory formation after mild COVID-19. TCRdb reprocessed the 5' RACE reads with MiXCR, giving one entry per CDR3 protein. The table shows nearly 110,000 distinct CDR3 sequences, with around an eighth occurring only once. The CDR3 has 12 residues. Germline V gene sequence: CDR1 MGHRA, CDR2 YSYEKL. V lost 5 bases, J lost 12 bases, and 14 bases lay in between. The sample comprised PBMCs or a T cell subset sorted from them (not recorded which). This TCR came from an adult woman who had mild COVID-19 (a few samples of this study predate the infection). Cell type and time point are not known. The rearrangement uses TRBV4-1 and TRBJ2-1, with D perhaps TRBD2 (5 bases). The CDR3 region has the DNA TGCGCCAGCAGCAACGGGGATTGGGGGCAGTTCTTC. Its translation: CASSNGDWGQFF.